The 6 T cell receptor beta chains below were found in one sample sequenced in a study of CD8+ T cells in alopecia areata. Extracted RNA was reverse transcribed into cDNA, the sequencing template. Sequencing used immunoSEQ multiplex PCR; TCRdb keeps in-frame clones, though not all of them. The table has about 210,000 clones, approximately 57% seen once. Specified treatment: oral pan-JAK inhibitor, 5-10 mg twice daily. The sequenced sample was CD4+ T cells sorted from blood, obtained at week 4, from a patient treated with tofacitinib. These receptors were obtained from a human donor with alopecia areata.

This clone was seen a handful of times. This chain joins TRBV29-1 and TRBJ2-7; no firm D call. The CDR3 covers 14 residues. V was cut by 5 bases and J by 7 bases, with 21 bases left in between. Per germline, CDR1 SQVTM and CDR2 ANQGSEA. CDR3 sequence (DNA): TGCAGCGTTCCAGTGAAAGGGCACATTGAAGAGCAGTACTTC. Protein: CSVPVKGHIEEQYF.

The V and J genes are TRBV7-9 and TRBJ1-2; D is uncertain. V lost 2 bases and J lost 8, with 9 bases in between. CDR3 length equals 12 residues. Germline V CDR1 and CDR2: SEHNR, FQNEAQ (reference sequence). DNA for the CDR3: TGTGCCAGCAGCTTAAAAGATCGAGGCTACACCTTC. Protein: CASSLKDRGYTF. Full variable domain (rest looked up from reference TRBV7-9 and TRBJ1-2): DTGVSQNPRHKITKRGQNVTFRCDPISEHNRLYWYRQTLGQGPEFLTYFQNEAQLEKSRLLSDRFSAERPKGSFSTLEIQRTEQGDSAMYLCASSLKDRGYTFGSGTRLTVV.

The chain uses TRBV29-1 and TRBJ1-1; 11 bases agree with TRBD1. With V trimmed by 7 bases and J by 11 bases, 12 bases remained unmatched. Germline CDR1 reads SQVTM; CDR2 reads ANQGSEA. The CDR3 is made up of 13 amino acids. This CDR3 reads CSAQGQGVVGAFF. The CDR3 DNA is TGCAGCGCCCAGGGACAGGGGGTAGTAGGGGCTTTCTTT.

The V call is TRBV27, the J call TRBJ2-7, with 7 bases matching TRBD1. The junction had 14 bases not matched to a gene; V was cut back by 4 bases and J by 5 bases. Germline V gives CDR1 MNHEY, CDR2 SMNVEV (reference sequence). The CDR3 has 16 amino acids. CDR3 nucleotides: TGTGCCAGCAGTTCACCGAGCAGACAGGGAAGCCACGAGCAGTACTTC. Amino acid sequence: CASSSPSRQGSHEQYF.

This clone has a handful of counts. At the DNA level, this CDR3 is encoded by other sequences in the same sample as well. This rearrangement joins TRBV29-1 to TRBJ2-7, with D perhaps matching TRBD1 (6 bases). CDR3 size: 12 residues. In germline, CDR1 is SQVTM, CDR2 ANQGSEA. V gave up 1 base and J gave up 3 bases, with 7 bases separating them. Written as DNA, the CDR3 is TGCAGCGTTGAAGGAGGGGGCTACGAGCAGTACTTC. It is translated as CSVEGGGYEQYF.

This chain joins TRBV18 and TRBJ1-1; 7 bases agree with TRBD1. The CDR3 consists of 14 residues. Germline loops: CDR1 KGHSH, CDR2 LQKENI. V lost 4 bases to trimming and J lost 2 bases; unmatched junction nucleotides: 4. The CDR3 loop reads CASSRGTANTEAFF. The CDR3 region has the DNA TGTGCCAGCTCACGGGGGACAGCAAACACTGAAGCTTTCTTT. The whole variable domain, remainder taken from reference TRBV18 and TRBJ1-1, is NAGVMQNPRHLVRRRGQEARLRCSPMKGHSHVYWYRQLPEEGLKFMVYLQKENIIDESGMPKERFSAEFPKEGPSILRIQQVVRGDSAAYFCASSRGTANTEAFFGQGTRLTVV.